What follows is one T cell receptor (beta chain) and its context. Each sample's input was around 250 ng genomic DNA, some 38,000 genome equivalents. TRB was amplified by touch-down multiplex PCR, primer pools A and B combined. TCRdb reprocessed the multiplex PCR reads, with one entry per CDR3 protein and no DNA. The record lists about 2,700 distinct CDR3 sequences, of which the ten most abundant hold roughly 35%. This specimen comes from a study of T cell clusters in autoimmune cytopenias. The CDR3 consists of 16 residues. The germline CDR1 and CDR2 sequences are MNHNS and SASEGT. This chain joins TRBV6-1 and TRBJ2-3; TCRdb names TRBD2, which stays unverified in the absence of DNA. Input material: peripheral blood. This receptor was taken from a human donor with an autoimmune cytopenia, with autoimmune hepatitis or in good health (not recorded which). CDR3 loop: CASSELVAGGFDTQYF.